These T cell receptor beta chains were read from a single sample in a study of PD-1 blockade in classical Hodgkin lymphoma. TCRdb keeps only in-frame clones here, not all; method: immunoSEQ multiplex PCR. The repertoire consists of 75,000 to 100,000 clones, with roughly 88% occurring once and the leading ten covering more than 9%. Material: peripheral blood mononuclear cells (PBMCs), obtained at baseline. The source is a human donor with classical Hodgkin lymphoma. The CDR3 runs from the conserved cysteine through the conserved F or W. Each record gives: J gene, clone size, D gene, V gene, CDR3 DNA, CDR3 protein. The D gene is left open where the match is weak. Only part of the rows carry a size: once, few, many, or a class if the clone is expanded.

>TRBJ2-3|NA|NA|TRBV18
TGTGCCAGCTCACCGGACGATACGCAGTATTTT
CASSPDDTQYF
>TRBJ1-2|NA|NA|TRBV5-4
TGTGCCAGCAACGAGGGGGGGCATGGCTATGGCTACACCTTC
CASNEGGHGYGYTF
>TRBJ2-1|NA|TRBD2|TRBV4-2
TGTGCCAGCAGCCAAGATGGGCCTAGCGGGAGGATTAATGAGCAGTTCTTC
CASSQDGPSGRINEQFF
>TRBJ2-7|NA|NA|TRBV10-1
TGCGCCAGCAGTGAAAGGACGGAAAGCTCCTACGAGCAGTACTTC
CASSERTESSYEQYF
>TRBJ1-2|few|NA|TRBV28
TGTGCCAGCAGTGATCGGGTAGGGTTGAGCTACACCTTC
CASSDRVGLSYTF
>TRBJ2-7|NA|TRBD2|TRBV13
TGTGCCAGCAGCAACAGCGGGGGGAACTACGAGCAGTACTTC
CASSNSGGNYEQYF
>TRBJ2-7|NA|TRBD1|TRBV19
TGTGCCAGTAGTAGCCAGGGGGCATTCTACGAGCAGTACTTC
CASSSQGAFYEQYF
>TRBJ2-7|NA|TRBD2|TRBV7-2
TGTGCCAGCAGCTTTAGCGGGCCCGCCTACGAGCAGTACTTC
CASSFSGPAYEQYF
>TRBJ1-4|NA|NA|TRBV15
TGTGCCACCAGCAAAGGGTGGGATGAAAAACTGTTTTTT
CATSKGWDEKLFF
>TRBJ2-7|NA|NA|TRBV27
TGTGCCAGCACTGGGCTCCAGCACTCCTACGAGCAGTACTTC
CASTGLQHSYEQYF
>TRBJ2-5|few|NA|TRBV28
TGTGCCAGCAGCCTCCTGGGGTCAGGGCAAGAGACCCAGTACTTC
CASSLLGSGQETQYF
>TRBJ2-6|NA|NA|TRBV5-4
TGTGCCAGCAGCTTGGTAAGGGGTTTAGCGGGGGCCAACGTCCTGACTTTC
CASSLVRGLAGANVLTF
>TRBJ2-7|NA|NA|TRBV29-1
TGCAGCGTTGAGGGGGGTCAGGGATCCGAGCAGTACTTC
CSVEGGQGSEQYF
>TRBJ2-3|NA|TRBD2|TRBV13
TGTGCCAGCAGCTTAGCACTAGCGGGAAACACAGATACGCAGTATTTT
CASSLALAGNTDTQYF
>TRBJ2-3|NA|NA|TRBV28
TGTGCCAGCATTGACCTACTTAGCACAGATACGCAGTATTTT
CASIDLLSTDTQYF
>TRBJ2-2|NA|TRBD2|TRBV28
TGTGCCAGCAGTTTACACCTGGGACTAGCGGGAGGGCCTTACACCGGGGAGCTGTTTTTT
CASSLHLGLAGGPYTGELFF
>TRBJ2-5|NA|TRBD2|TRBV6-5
TGTGCCACAACAGCGGGACGTCGAGAGACCCAGTACTTC
CATTAGRRETQYF
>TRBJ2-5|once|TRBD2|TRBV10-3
TGTGCCATCTCGATTCGAAGCGGGAAGAGCGAGACCCAGTACTTC
CAISIRSGKSETQYF
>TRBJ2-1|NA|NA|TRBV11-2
TGTGCCAGCAGCTTTGACGGACTGACTGAGCAGTTCTTC
CASSFDGLTEQFF
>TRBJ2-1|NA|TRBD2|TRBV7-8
TGTGCCAGCAGCCTCCGGCGGGGGGCTCGGGGCAATGAGCAGTTCTTC
CASSLRRGARGNEQFF
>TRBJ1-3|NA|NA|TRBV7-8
TGTGCCAGCAGCTACACCGTAGGGTCTGGAAACACCATATATTTT
CASSYTVGSGNTIYF
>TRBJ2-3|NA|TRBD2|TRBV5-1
TGCGCCAGCAGCTCGGGACTAGCGGGAGGAACTAGCACAGATACGCAGTATTTT
CASSSGLAGGTSTDTQYF
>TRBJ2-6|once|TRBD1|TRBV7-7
TGTGCCAGCAGCTCCGGGACAGGGGGGACTGGGGCCAACGTCCTGACTTTC
CASSSGTGGTGANVLTF
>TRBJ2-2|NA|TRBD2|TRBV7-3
TGTGCCAGCAGCTTATTAGCGGGAGGTAACACCGGGGAGCTGTTTTTT
CASSLLAGGNTGELFF
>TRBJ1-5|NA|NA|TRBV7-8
TGTGCCAGCAGCCCGACCCTCGGGAATCAGCCCCAGCATTTT
CASSPTLGNQPQHF
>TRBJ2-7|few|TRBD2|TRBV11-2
TGTGCCAGCAGCCCCGGGACTATAACAAGCTCCTACGAGCAGTACTTC
CASSPGTITSSYEQYF
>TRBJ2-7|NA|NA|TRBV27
TGTGCCAGCAGCTTTATCGCCCCTGAGGGCCTCCAGGAGCAGTACTTC
CASSFIAPEGLQEQYF
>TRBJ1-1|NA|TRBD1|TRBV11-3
TGTGCCAGCAGCTTGGGACAGGCGAACACTGAAGCTTTCTTT
CASSLGQANTEAFF
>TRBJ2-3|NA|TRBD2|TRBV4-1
TGCGCCAGCAGCCAAGGGGGCAGCCTAGCGGGAGACGATACGCAGTATTTT
CASSQGGSLAGDDTQYF
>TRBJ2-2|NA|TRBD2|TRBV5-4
TGTGCCAGCACCTTGGGGACTAGCGGGAGAATAAACACCGGGGAGCTGTTTTTT
CASTLGTSGRINTGELFF
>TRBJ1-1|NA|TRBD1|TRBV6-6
TGTGCCAGCAGTCCTTGGACAGGGCGAGGGACTGAAGCTTTCTTT
CASSPWTGRGTEAFF
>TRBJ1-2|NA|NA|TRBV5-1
TGCGCCAGCAGAAAACTAACAGGGTTCTATGGCTACACCTTC
CASRKLTGFYGYTF
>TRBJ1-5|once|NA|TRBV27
TGTGCCAGCAGTTTATTGGGGAATCAGCCCCAGCATTTT
CASSLLGNQPQHF
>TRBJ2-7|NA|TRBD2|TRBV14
TGTGCCAGCAGCCAAGGACTAGCGTCTTACGAGCAGTACTTC
CASSQGLASYEQYF
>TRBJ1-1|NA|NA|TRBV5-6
TGTGCCAGCAGCTTATATGCGGGGGTGACTGAAGCTTTCTTT
CASSLYAGVTEAFF
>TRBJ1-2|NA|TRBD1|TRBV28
TGTGCCAGCAGTTTGGTACAGGGGGGTGGCTACACCTTC
CASSLVQGGGYTF
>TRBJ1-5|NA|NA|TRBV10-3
TGTGCCATCAGTGAGTCTTTCGGCAATCAGCCCCAGCATTTT
CAISESFGNQPQHF
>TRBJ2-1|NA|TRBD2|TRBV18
TGTGCCAGCTCACCGCTAGCGGGAGATGGTTATGAGCAGTTCTTC
CASSPLAGDGYEQFF
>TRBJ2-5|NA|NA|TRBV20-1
TGCAGTGCTTACAGGGTGGAGACCCAGTACTTC
CSAYRVETQYF
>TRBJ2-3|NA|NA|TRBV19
TGTGCCAGCAGCGTGGGGGCGGGGACCGAAGATACGCAGTATTTT
CASSVGAGTEDTQYF
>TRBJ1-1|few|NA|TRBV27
TGTGCCAGCAGTTTTGCAGCGAACACTGAAGCTTTCTTT
CASSFAANTEAFF
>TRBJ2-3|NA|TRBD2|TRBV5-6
TGTGCCAGCAGGCCATACCGGGACTACAAAGATACGCAGTATTTT
CASRPYRDYKDTQYF
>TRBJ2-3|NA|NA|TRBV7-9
TGTGCCAGCAGGTCCCAGCTATTGGATACGCAGTATTTT
CASRSQLLDTQYF
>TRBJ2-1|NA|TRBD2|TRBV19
TGTGCCAGTAGTATAGCGGGGACTAGCGGGAGCGGTTCCTACAATGAGCAGTTCTTC
CASSIAGTSGSGSYNEQFF
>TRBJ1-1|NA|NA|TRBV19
TGTGCCAGTAGTAAGGTGGGGGTTTTTAACACTGAAGCTTTCTTT
CASSKVGVFNTEAFF
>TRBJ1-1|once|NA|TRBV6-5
TGTGCCAGCAGTAAATCCCAGGGGAACACTGAAGCTTTCTTT
CASSKSQGNTEAFF
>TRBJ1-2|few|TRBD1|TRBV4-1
TGCGCCAGCAGCCGCGGACAGGACTATGGCTACACCTTC
CASSRGQDYGYTF
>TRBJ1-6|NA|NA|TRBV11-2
TGTGCCAGCAGCATCGGACAGAAATCACCCCTCCACTTT
CASSIGQKSPLHF